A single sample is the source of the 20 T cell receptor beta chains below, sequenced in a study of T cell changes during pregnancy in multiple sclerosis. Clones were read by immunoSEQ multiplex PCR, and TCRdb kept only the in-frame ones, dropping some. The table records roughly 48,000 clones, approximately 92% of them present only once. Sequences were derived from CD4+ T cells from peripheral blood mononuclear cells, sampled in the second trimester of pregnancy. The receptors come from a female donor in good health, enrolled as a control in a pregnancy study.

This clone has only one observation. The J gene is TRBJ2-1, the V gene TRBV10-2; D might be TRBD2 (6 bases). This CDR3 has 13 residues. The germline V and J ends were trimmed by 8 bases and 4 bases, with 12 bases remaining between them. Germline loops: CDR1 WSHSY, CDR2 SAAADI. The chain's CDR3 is CASRSGRYNEQFF. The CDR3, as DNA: TGCGCCAGCCGATCCGGGAGATACAATGAGCAGTTCTTC.

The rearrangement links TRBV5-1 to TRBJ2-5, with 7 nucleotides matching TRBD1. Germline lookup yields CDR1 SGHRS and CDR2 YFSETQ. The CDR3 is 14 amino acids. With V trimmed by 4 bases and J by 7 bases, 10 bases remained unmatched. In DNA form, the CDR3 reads TGCGCCAGCAGCGATTCCAGGGGGTCGTCGACCCAGTACTTC. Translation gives CASSDSRGSSTQYF.

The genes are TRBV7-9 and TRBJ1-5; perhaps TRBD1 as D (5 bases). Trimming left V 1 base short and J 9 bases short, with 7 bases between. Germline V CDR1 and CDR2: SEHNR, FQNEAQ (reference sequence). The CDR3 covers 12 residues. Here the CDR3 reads CASSLGTTPQHF. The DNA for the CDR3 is TGTGCCAGCAGCTTAGGGACAACGCCCCAGCATTTT. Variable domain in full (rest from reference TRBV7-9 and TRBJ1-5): DTGVSQNPRHKITKRGQNVTFRCDPISEHNRLYWYRQTLGQGPEFLTYFQNEAQLEKSRLLSDRFSAERPKGSFSTLEIQRTEQGDSAMYLCASSLGTTPQHFGDGTRLSIL.

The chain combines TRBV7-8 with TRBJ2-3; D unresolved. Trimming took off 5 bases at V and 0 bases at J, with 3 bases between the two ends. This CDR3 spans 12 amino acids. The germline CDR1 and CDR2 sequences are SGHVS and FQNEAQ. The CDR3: CASSLSTDTQYF. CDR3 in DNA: TGTGCCAGCAGCCTGAGCACAGATACGCAGTATTTT.

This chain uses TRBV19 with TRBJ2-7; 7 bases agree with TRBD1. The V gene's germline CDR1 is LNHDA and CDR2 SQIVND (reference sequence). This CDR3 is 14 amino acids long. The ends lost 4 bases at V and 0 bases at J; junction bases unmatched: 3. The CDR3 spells CASSTRDSSYEQYF. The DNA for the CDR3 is TGTGCCAGTAGTACTCGGGACAGCTCCTACGAGCAGTACTTC.

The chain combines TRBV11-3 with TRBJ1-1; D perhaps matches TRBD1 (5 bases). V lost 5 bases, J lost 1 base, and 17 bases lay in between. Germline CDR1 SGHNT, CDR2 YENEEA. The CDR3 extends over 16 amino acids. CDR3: CASSAQSGGRNTEAFF. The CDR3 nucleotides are TGTGCCAGCAGCGCGCAATCCGGGGGGAGGAACACTGAAGCTTTCTTT.

In nucleotides, the CDR3 is TGTGCCACGCAGCGGGGGGCTTACAATGAGCAGTTCTTC. It translates to CATQRGAYNEQFF. V is TRBV28 and J is TRBJ2-1, with TRBD2 matching over 9 bases. The CDR3 loop spans 13 amino acids. The germline V gene encodes CDR1 MDHEN and CDR2 SYDVKM. The ends lost 10 bases at V and 4 bases at J; junction bases unmatched: 5.

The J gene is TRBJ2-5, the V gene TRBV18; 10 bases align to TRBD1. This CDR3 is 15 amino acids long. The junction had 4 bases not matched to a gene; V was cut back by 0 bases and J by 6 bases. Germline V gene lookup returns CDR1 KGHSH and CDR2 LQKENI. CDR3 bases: TGTGCCAGCTCACCACCGACAGGGGGCCCAAAGACCCAGTACTTC. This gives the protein CASSPPTGGPKTQYF.

The CDR3 DNA sequence: TGTGCCAGCAGCTTACGGGCGGGCACTAGCACAGATACGCAGTATTTT. Translated, it gives CASSLRAGTSTDTQYF. V gene TRBV7-3 combines with J gene TRBJ2-3, with a weak D call TRBD2 (5 bases). The CDR3 has 16 amino acids. Per the germline V gene, CDR1 is SGHTA and CDR2 is FQGTGA. V shed 2 bases and J shed 0 bases, with 12 bases lying between them.

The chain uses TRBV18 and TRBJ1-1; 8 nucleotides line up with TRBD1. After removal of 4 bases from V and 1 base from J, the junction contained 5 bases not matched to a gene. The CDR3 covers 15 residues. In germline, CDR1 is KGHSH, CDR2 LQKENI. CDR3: CASSLLGQENTEAFF. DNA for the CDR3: TGTGCCAGCTCACTTCTGGGACAGGAGAACACTGAAGCTTTCTTT.

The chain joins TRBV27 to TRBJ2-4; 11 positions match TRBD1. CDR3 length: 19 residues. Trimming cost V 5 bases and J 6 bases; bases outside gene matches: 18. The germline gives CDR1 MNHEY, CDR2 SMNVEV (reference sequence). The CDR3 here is CASSPLAGTGGGRRNIQYF. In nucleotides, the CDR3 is TGTGCCAGCAGTCCCCTAGCCGGGACAGGGGGAGGAAGGAGAAACATTCAGTACTTC.

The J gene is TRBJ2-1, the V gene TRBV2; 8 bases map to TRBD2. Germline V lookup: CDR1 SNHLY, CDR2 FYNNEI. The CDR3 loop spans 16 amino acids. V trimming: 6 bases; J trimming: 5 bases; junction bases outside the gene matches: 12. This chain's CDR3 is CASSDAKRERHNEQFF. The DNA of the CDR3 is TGTGCCAGCAGCGATGCGAAGCGGGAGCGCCACAATGAGCAGTTCTTC.

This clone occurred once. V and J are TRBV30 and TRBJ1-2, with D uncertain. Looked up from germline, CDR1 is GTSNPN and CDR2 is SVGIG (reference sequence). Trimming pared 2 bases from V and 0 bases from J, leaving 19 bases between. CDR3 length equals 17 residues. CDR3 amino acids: CAWSSNMRVLTNYGYTF. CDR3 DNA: TGTGCCTGGAGTAGTAACATGAGGGTCTTAACTAACTATGGCTACACCTTC.

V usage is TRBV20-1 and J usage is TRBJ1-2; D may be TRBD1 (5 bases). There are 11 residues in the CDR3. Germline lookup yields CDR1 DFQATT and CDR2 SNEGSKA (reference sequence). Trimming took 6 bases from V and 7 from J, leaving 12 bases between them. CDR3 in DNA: TGCAGTGCAAGGGGCAGATCTGGCTACACCTTC. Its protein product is CSARGRSGYTF.

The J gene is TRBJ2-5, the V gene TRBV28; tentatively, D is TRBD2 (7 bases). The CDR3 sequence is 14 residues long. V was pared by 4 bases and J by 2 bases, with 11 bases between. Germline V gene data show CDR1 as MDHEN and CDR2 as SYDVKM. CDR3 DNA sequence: TGTGCCAGCAGTTCGGGGGGCAGACAAGAGACCCAGTACTTC. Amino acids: CASSSGGRQETQYF.

The DNA for the CDR3 is TGTGCCAGCAGTGGGGGCCTCAAACTAGCCAAAAACATTCAGTACTTC. Translated, it gives CASSGGLKLAKNIQYF. This sequence joins TRBV6-1 and TRBJ2-4; tentatively, D is TRBD1 (5 bases). The CDR3 covers 16 residues. V gave up 4 bases and J gave up 0 bases, with 13 bases separating them. The germline gives CDR1 MNHNS, CDR2 SASEGT.

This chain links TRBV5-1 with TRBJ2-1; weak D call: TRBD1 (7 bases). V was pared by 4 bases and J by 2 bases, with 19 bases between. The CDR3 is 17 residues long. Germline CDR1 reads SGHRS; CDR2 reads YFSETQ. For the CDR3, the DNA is TGCGCCAGCAGCACCGGGAGTGTAGGGGGCCCCTACAATGAGCAGTTCTTC. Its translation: CASSTGSVGGPYNEQFF.

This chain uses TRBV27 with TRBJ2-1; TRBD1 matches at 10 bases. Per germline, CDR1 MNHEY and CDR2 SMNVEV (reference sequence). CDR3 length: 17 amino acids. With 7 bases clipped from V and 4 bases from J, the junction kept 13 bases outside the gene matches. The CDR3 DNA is TGTGCCAGCAAAACCGGGACAGGGGTTGGACTATACAATGAGCAGTTCTTC. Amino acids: CASKTGTGVGLYNEQFF.

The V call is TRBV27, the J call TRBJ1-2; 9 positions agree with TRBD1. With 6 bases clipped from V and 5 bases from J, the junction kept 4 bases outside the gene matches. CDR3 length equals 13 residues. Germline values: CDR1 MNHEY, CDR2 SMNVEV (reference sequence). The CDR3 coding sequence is TGTGCCAGCAGACAGGGGGCGCGTTATGGCTACACCTTC. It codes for CASRQGARYGYTF.

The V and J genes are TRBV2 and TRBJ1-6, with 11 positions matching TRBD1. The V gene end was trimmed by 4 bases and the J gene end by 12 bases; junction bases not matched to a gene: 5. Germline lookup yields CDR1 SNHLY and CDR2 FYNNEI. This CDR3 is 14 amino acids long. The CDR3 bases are TGTGCCAGCAGTGGGACAGGGGGCACGTTACCCCTCCACTTT. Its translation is CASSGTGGTLPLHF.